The 12 T cell receptor beta chains reported below all come from one sample, sequenced in a study of blood T cell repertoires in COVID-19. The repertoire was sequenced with immunoSEQ multiplex PCR; TCRdb's copy has only in-frame clones and lacks some. The sample lists about 45,000 clones; over 70% were seen once. Sequencing was carried out using peripheral blood. These receptor sequences come from a man between 65 and 85 years old with acute or convalescent COVID-19.

The genes are TRBV10-1 and TRBJ2-7; 8 positions agree with TRBD1. Germline assignment: CDR1 WNHNN and CDR2 SYGVQD (reference sequence). The CDR3 spans 13 residues. The V segment lost 6 bases and the J segment 4 bases; nucleotides outside the gene matches: 5. CDR3 in DNA: TGCGCCAGCAGAGGACAGGGCGAATACGAGCAGTACTTC. Residues: CASRGQGEYEQYF.

CDR3 protein: CASSLAAGTASYEQYF. CDR3 nucleotides: TGTGCCAGCAGCTTAGCCGCCGGGACAGCCTCCTACGAGCAGTACTTC. J is TRBJ2-7 and V is TRBV7-2; TRBD1 matches 7 bases. V lost 0 bases, J lost 0 bases, and 5 bases stayed unmatched. Per germline, CDR1 SGHTA and CDR2 FQGNSA. The CDR3 extends over 16 amino acids.

The chain combines TRBV29-1 with TRBJ1-4, with 9 bases lining up with TRBD1. Germline loops: CDR1 SQVTM, CDR2 ANQGSEA. V trimming: 8 bases; J trimming: 2 bases; junction bases outside the gene matches: 6. CDR3 length: 14 amino acids. The CDR3 nucleotides are TGCAGCTACCGGGACAGGGAGACTAATGAAAAACTGTTTTTT. This gives the protein CSYRDRETNEKLFF.

This clone occurred once. The CDR3 reads CASSLSGTSGSTDTQYF. The CDR3 DNA reads TGTGCCAGCAGCCTCTCCGGGACTAGCGGGAGCACAGATACGCAGTATTTT. The chain has TRBV11-2 and TRBJ2-3; 12 bases match TRBD2. The V gene's germline CDR1 is SGHAT and CDR2 FQNNGV. This CDR3 has 17 amino acids. V gave up 5 bases and J gave up 0 bases; unmatched junction bases: 6.

The chain uses TRBV9 and TRBJ2-2; 7 bases match TRBD1. This CDR3 region has 16 residues. The germline gives CDR1 SGDLS, CDR2 YYNGEE. With 4 bases clipped from V and 5 bases from J, the junction kept 11 bases outside the gene matches. The DNA of the CDR3 is TGTGCCAGCAGCACCTCGGCGAGGGGGCGGACCGGGGAGCTGTTTTTT. It encodes CASSTSARGRTGELFF.

As for this clone: An end of the junction does not agree with germline; a read error may underlie this. V gene TRBV19 combines with J gene TRBJ2-1; a possible D gene is TRBD2 (7 bases). The CDR3 has 15 amino acids. Germline CDR1 and CDR2: LNHDA and SQIVND (reference sequence). CDR3 DNA sequence: TGTGCCAGTGATTTTGGGGGGGCGTCCTTCAATGAGCAGTTCTTC. This translates into CASDFGGASFNEQFF.

The V and J genes are TRBV2 and TRBJ2-4; 8 bases are shared with TRBD1. Looked up from germline, CDR1 is SNHLY and CDR2 is FYNNEI. The CDR3 runs to 14 residues. After removal of 6 bases from V and 8 bases from J, the junction contained 9 bases not matched to a gene. DNA for the CDR3: TGTGCCAGCAGCCACTGGACAGGGACGGACATTCAGTACTTC. Its protein product is CASSHWTGTDIQYF.

The rearrangement joins TRBV19 to TRBJ2-7, with D tentatively TRBD2 (7 bases). Germline lookup yields CDR1 LNHDA and CDR2 SQIVND (reference sequence). The CDR3 extends over 15 amino acids. V dropped 6 bases and J dropped 2 bases, with 17 bases sitting between them. The CDR3 loop reads CASRKDWGGPYEQYF. CDR3 bases: TGTGCCAGTAGGAAGGACTGGGGGGGCCCCTACGAGCAGTACTTC.

The chain has TRBV28 and TRBJ1-1; tentatively, D is TRBD1 (6 bases). Trimming left V 4 bases short and J 1 base short, with 16 bases between. Germline assignment: CDR1 MDHEN and CDR2 SYDVKM. CDR3 size: 16 residues. The CDR3 coding sequence is TGTGCCAGCAGTTCCCTCCGGACAGACCAGAACACTGAAGCTTTCTTT. Its protein product is CASSSLRTDQNTEAFF.

CDR3 in amino acids: CASSLSAGGHSPLHF. CDR3 in DNA: TGTGCCAGCAGTTTGTCAGCAGGGGGCCATTCACCCCTCCACTTT. The chain couples TRBV28 to TRBJ1-6; 8 bases agree with TRBD1. The CDR3 totals 15 residues. V was pared by 3 bases and J by 8 bases, with 6 bases of the junction left unmatched. Germline values: CDR1 MDHEN, CDR2 SYDVKM.

The genes are TRBV9 and TRBJ1-6; unclear D gene. V lost 0 bases and J 7 bases, leaving 11 bases between the germline ends. The CDR3 has 15 amino acids. Looked up from germline, CDR1 is SGDLS and CDR2 is YYNGEE. The DNA of the CDR3 is TGTGCCAGCAGCGTAGGCGGGGAAGGGAATTCACCCCTCCACTTT. Its translation: CASSVGGEGNSPLHF.

The chain links TRBV15 to TRBJ2-5; 7 nucleotides line up with TRBD1. Trimming took 0 bases from V and 4 from J; bases not matched to a gene: 5. The germline CDR1 and CDR2 sequences are LNHNV and YYDKDF (reference sequence). This CDR3 is 15 amino acids long. CDR3 in amino acids: CATSRDWDRGETQYF. The CDR3 coding sequence is TGTGCCACCAGCAGAGATTGGGACAGAGGAGAGACCCAGTACTTC.